This T cell receptor (beta chain) comes out of a study of identifying expanded T cells in peripheral blood. This clone was recorded only once. The antigen is not known. Healthy donors had no documented immune events, such as infections, while sampled. Trimming cost V 4 bases and J 0 bases, with 6 bases left between them. The CDR3 runs 13 residues. In germline, CDR1 is MNHEY, CDR2 SVGAGI. TCRdb keeps only in-frame clones here, not all; method: immunoSEQ multiplex PCR. Of approximately 110,000 clones listed, roughly 90% are singletons. Regarding the study as a whole: Across healthy donors, higher total template counts meant significantly greater approximately two-week count variance. Over around two and four weeks, about 15 and 19 clones changed, versus 1.2 between replicates.

This rearrangement joins TRBV6-5 to TRBJ1-2; no firm D call. Sequences were obtained from blood. The origin of this receptor is a person between 18 and 75 years old in good health. CDR3 DNA: TGTGCCAGCAGTTTTACATCTAACTATGGCTACACCTTC. Translation gives CASSFTSNYGYTF.